These T cell receptor beta chains were read from a single sample in a study of graft-versus-host responses after intestinal transplantation. Assay: immunoSEQ multiplex PCR; the TCRdb copy retains only in-frame clones and omits some. In the table there are approximately 85,000 clones, roughly 93% of which are singletons. The antigens of these receptors remain unknown. This specimen was unstimulated CD8+ T cells sorted from spleen or lymph node cells, taken before transplant. These receptors were obtained from a human donor who was the organ donor for an intestinal transplant. The CDR3 runs from the conserved cysteine through the conserved F or W. The D gene is left open where the match is weak. The listing skips clone size in some rows; elsewhere it reads once, few, many or a size class.

clone_size,d_call,j_call,v_call,cdr3_nt,cdr3_aa
.,TRBD2,TRBJ2-1,TRBV18,TGTGCCAGCTCAGACAATGTACAGCGGGACTACAATGAGCAGTTCTTC,CASSDNVQRDYNEQFF
.,TRBD1,TRBJ2-7,TRBV28,TGTGCCAGCAGTTCCCACCCGACAGGGGATATCTACGAGCAGTACTTC,CASSSHPTGDIYEQYF
.,.,TRBJ1-4,TRBV6-5,TGTGCCAGCAGCACCAGGGTACGGGAAAAACTGTTTTTT,CASSTRVREKLFF
once,TRBD2,TRBJ2-1,TRBV28,TGTGCCAGCAGTACACCCTACCCCACTAGCGGGGGCTCCTACAATGAGCAGTTCTTC,CASSTPYPTSGGSYNEQFF
.,.,TRBJ1-2,TRBV2,TGTGCCAGCAGTGAAGCGACAGGTAGCTATGGCTACACCTTC,CASSEATGSYGYTF
.,TRBD2,TRBJ2-1,TRBV28,TGTGCCAGCAGGACGGCTAGGACTAGCGGGTTGGGGTACAATGAGCAGTTCTTC,CASRTARTSGLGYNEQFF
.,TRBD1,TRBJ2-5,TRBV4-1,TGCGCCAGCAGCCAGGCAGGGGGCGAAGAGACCCAGTACTTC,CASSQAGGEETQYF
.,.,TRBJ1-2,TRBV19,TGTGCCAGTAGTATCCGGGGAGGAGGCTACACCTTC,CASSIRGGGYTF
.,TRBD2,TRBJ2-7,TRBV5-1,TGCGCCAGCAGCCCCCGACTAGCGGGGCCCATGGAGCAGTACTTC,CASSPRLAGPMEQYF
.,.,TRBJ1-1,TRBV5-5,TGTGCCAGCAGCTTGGCCTATGGCACTGAAGCTTTCTTT,CASSLAYGTEAFF
.,TRBD2,TRBJ2-7,TRBV27,TGTGCCACCCGAGAGGGAGGGCACTACCGCTACGAGCAGTACTTC,CATREGGHYRYEQYF
once,.,TRBJ1-3,TRBV18,TGTGCCAGCTCACCACCTCGGGCTGGAAACACCATATATTTT,CASSPPRAGNTIYF
.,.,TRBJ1-2,TRBV27,TGTGCCAGCAGTTTATCCCCGGGGTTCTATGGCTACACCTTC,CASSLSPGFYGYTF
.,.,TRBJ1-1,TRBV11-2,TGTGCCAGCAGCTTAGATCTTGGGGCCCCTGAAGCTTTCTTT,CASSLDLGAPEAFF
once,TRBD1,TRBJ2-7,TRBV27,TGTGCCAGCAGTTTAGGGACAGGGTCCTACGAGCAGTACTTC,CASSLGTGSYEQYF
.,.,TRBJ2-1,TRBV11-3,TGTGCCAGCTCCGGGACAATGTACTACAATGAGCAGTTCTTC,CASSGTMYYNEQFF
.,.,TRBJ1-5,TRBV19,TGTGCCAGTAGTAGGCCCGCGGGCCGGGCTCAGCCCCAGCATTTT,CASSRPAGRAQPQHF
.,.,TRBJ2-7,TRBV6-5,TGTGCCAGCAGTTCTACCAGGGACTCCTACGAGCAGTACTTC,CASSSTRDSYEQYF
.,TRBD1,TRBJ1-1,TRBV9,TGTGCCAGCAGCGGAGGTACAGGGGGGGGGACTGAAGCTTTCTTT,CASSGGTGGGTEAFF
.,.,TRBJ2-7,TRBV27,TGTGCCAGCAGTTTTAATATCCTAGCAGAGCAGTACTTC,CASSFNILAEQYF
.,TRBD1,TRBJ2-7,TRBV14,TGTGCCAGCAGCCAAGACCGGACAGGGTGGGACGAGCAGTACTTC,CASSQDRTGWDEQYF
.,TRBD2,TRBJ2-1,TRBV13,TGTGCCAGCAGCTTTAGCGGGAGGGCGGTCTTC,CASSFSGRAVF
.,.,TRBJ1-2,TRBV6-5,TGTGCCAGCAGGCGGGCAACCTATGGCTACACCTTC,CASRRATYGYTF
.,.,TRBJ1-4,TRBV7-9,TGTGCCAGCAGCACCACCAGGGGACTAGATGAAAAACTGTTTTTT,CASSTTRGLDEKLFF
.,.,TRBJ1-2,TRBV27,TGTGCCACCCGGGAAGAAGGAGACTATGGCTACACCTTC,CATREEGDYGYTF
.,TRBD1,TRBJ2-7,TRBV27,TGTGCCAGCAGTTGGGACAGGGTTTATTCCGAGCAGTACTTC,CASSWDRVYSEQYF
.,.,TRBJ1-1,TRBV13,TGTGCCAGCAGCTTAGTAGGGGGCACTGAAGCTTTCTTT,CASSLVGGTEAFF
.,TRBD2,TRBJ2-7,TRBV6-6,TGTGCCAGCAGTCCCTCCCGCGGGGGTCGAAGCGACGAGCAGTACTTC,CASSPSRGGRSDEQYF
.,.,TRBJ1-1,TRBV4-1,TGCGCCAGCAGACCTTATCTCGGGGAAAACACTGAAGCTTTCTTT,CASRPYLGENTEAFF
.,TRBD1,TRBJ1-1,TRBV29-1,TGCAGCGCCTCCCCTGACAGGGGTACTGAAGCTTTCTTT,CSASPDRGTEAFF
.,.,TRBJ2-1,TRBV19,TGTGCCAGTAGTACCGGAGGAGAGCAGTTCTTC,CASSTGGEQFF
.,.,TRBJ2-7,TRBV27,TGTGCCAGCAGCGAGACTTATCCACACGAGCAGTACTTC,CASSETYPHEQYF
.,TRBD2,TRBJ2-2,TRBV19,TGTGCCAGTAGTTCCCGGACTAGCGGAGGCGGGGAGCTGTTTTTT,CASSSRTSGGGELFF
.,.,TRBJ2-3,TRBV6-5,TGTGCCAGCAGTTACAAAAGGGTGCGGGCGGGGGATACGCAGTATTTT,CASSYKRVRAGDTQYF
.,.,TRBJ2-1,TRBV15,TGTGCCACCAGCAGAGAGGACTGGATGAGCTCCTACAATGAGCAGTTCTTC,CATSREDWMSSYNEQFF
.,.,TRBJ2-7,TRBV5-1,TGCGCCAGCATAGCGGTGTGTAGCTGCTTTCCCCCCGGCGAGCAGTACTTC,CASIAVCSCFPPGEQYF
.,TRBD2,TRBJ2-7,TRBV27,TGTGCCAGCAGTTCGTCTAGCGGCTACGAGCAGTACTTC,CASSSSSGYEQYF
.,.,TRBJ1-4,TRBV12-5,TGTGCTAGTGGTTTCCGACAGTTCCTTGAAAAACTGTTTTTT,CASGFRQFLEKLFF
.,TRBD2,TRBJ2-7,TRBV4-3,TGCGCCAGCAGCCAAGATGTCCTAGCGGGAGAGCAGTACTTC,CASSQDVLAGEQYF
once,.,TRBJ2-1,TRBV11-2,TGTGCCAGCAGCTTTAGTCGGTGGACACTATCAAATGAGCAGTTCTTC,CASSFSRWTLSNEQFF
.,.,TRBJ1-2,TRBV21-1,TGTGCCAGCAGCAAAGGGGGAGGAGGGGCTGGCTACACCTTC,CASSKGGGGAGYTF
.,.,TRBJ1-5,TRBV27,TGTGCCAGCAGTTGGGCACCCAATCAGCCCCAGCATTTT,CASSWAPNQPQHF
.,.,TRBJ1-5,TRBV4-2,TGTGCCAGCAGCCAAGAGGTCAGGGTAAGCAATCAGCCCCAGCATTTT,CASSQEVRVSNQPQHF
.,TRBD1,TRBJ1-1,TRBV5-1,TGCGCCAGCAGCTGGGACAGATACACTGAAGCTTTCTTT,CASSWDRYTEAFF
.,.,TRBJ2-7,TRBV11-1,TGTGCCAGCAGCTTTGGCAGGGGAGCATACGAGCAGTACTTC,CASSFGRGAYEQYF
.,.,TRBJ2-7,TRBV7-9,TGTGCCAGCAGCTGGCTCACTGACGGGGGGCCCGAGCAGTACTTC,CASSWLTDGGPEQYF
once,.,TRBJ2-2,TRBV27,TGTGCCAGCAGTACGGGAGCAATCACCGGGGAGCTGTTTTTT,CASSTGAITGELFF
.,TRBD1,TRBJ2-7,TRBV14,TGTGCCAGCAGCCTCACACAGGGGCGGTACGAGCAGTACTTC,CASSLTQGRYEQYF
.,.,TRBJ2-7,TRBV9,TGTGCCAGCAGCGTAGGGGGCGACGTGTCCTACGAGCAGTACTTC,CASSVGGDVSYEQYF
.,.,TRBJ2-7,TRBV11-2,TGTGCCAGCAGCTCAAGTTCAGGTCCCGAGCAGTACTTC,CASSSSSGPEQYF
.,.,TRBJ1-1,TRBV7-3,TGTGCCAGCAGCACTTTACCGAGACAGAATCAGGGCGGGGACACTGAAGCTTTCTTT,CASSTLPRQNQGGDTEAFF
.,TRBD2,TRBJ2-1,TRBV11-3,TGTGCCAGCAGCTTCGGGGGGGGTAAGACCTACAATGAGCAGTTCTTC,CASSFGGGKTYNEQFF